This T cell receptor (beta chain) emerged from a study of blood T cells in healthy people across ages. A second PCR, run for about 6 to 11 cycles, used a sample-barcoded 5' primer plus a J-beta primer mix. TCRdb redid the calling of the 5' RACE reads with MiXCR, one entry per CDR3 protein. The sample contains 800,000 to 900,000 distinct CDR3 sequences, around 62% of which appear only once. The CDR3 spans 11 residues. Trimming cost V 9 bases and J 5 bases, with 7 bases left between them. Germline CDR1 reads LNHDA; CDR2 reads SQIVND (reference sequence). The V and J genes are TRBV19 and TRBJ2-2; D may match TRBD1 or TRBD2 (5 bases each). The TCR sequence derives from a man younger than 40 in good health. Sequencing input: blood. This CDR3 is CASWGTGELFF. The CDR3 DNA is TGTGCCAGCTGGGGGACCGGGGAGCTGTTTTTT. Drawing the rest from reference TRBV19 and TRBJ2-2, the complete variable domain is DGGITQSPKYLFRKEGQNVTLSCEQNLNHDAMYWYRQDPGQGLRLIYYSQIVNDFQKGDIAEGYSVSREKKESFPLTVTSAQKNPTAFYLCASWGTGELFFGEGSRLTVL.